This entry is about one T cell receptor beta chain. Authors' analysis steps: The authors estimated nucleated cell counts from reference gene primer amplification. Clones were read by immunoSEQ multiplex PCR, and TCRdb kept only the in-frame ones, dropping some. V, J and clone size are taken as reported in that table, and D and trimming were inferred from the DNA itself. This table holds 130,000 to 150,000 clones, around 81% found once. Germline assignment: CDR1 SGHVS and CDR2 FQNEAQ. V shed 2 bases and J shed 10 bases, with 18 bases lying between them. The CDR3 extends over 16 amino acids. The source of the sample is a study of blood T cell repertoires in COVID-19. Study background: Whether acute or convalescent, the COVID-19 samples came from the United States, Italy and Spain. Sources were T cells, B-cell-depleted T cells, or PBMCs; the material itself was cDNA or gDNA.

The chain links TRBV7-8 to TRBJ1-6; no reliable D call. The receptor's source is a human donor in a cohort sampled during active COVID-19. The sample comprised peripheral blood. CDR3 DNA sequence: TGTGCCAGCAGCTTAAGGCCCCCAGTGAACGGGTCACCCCTCCACTTT. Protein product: CASSLRPPVNGSPLHF.